The source of this T cell receptor (beta chain) is a study of T-cell memory formation after mild COVID-19. The overall study: In these data, TCR clusters were largely donor specific.

This clonotype has a handful of counts. Its target is not known. Germline loops: CDR1 SGHDT, CDR2 YYEEEE. J gave up 4 bases and V 4 bases, and 4 bases lay outside the gene matches. The CDR3 covers 14 residues. Barcoded TCR alpha and TCR beta cDNA libraries with UMIs came from 5'RACE using constant-segment primers. Via MiXCR, TCRdb re-called the 5' RACE reads, giving one row per CDR3 protein. The sample records hundreds of thousands of distinct CDR3 sequences, 15% to 20% being singletons. Regarding the study as a whole: The study found balanced CD4/CD8 in clones contracting day 15 to 85 and a CD4+ lean in later expanders. Day 37-peaking second-wave clones had unconfirmed SARS-CoV-2 specificity.

Material: PBMCs or a T cell subset sorted from them (not recorded which). V usage is TRBV5-6 and J usage is TRBJ1-5, with 8 positions matching TRBD1. This TCR was sampled from an adult woman who had mild COVID-19 (a few samples of this study predate the infection). Cell type and time point are not known. The chain's CDR3 is CASSNRDRNQPQHF. CDR3 bases: TGTGCCAGCAGCAACCGGGACAGGAATCAGCCCCAGCATTTT.